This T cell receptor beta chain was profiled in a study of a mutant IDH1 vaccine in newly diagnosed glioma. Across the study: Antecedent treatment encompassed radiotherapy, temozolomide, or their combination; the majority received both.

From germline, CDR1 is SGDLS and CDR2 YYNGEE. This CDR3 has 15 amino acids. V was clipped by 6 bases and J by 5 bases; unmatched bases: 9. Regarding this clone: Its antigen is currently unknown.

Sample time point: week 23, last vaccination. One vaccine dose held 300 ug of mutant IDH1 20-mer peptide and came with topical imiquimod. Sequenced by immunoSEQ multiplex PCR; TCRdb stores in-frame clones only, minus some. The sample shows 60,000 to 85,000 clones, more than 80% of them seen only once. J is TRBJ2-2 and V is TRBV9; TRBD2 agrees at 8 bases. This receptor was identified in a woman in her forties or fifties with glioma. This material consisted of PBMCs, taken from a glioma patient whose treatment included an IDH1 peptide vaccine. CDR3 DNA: TGTGCCAGCATGAGAAGCGGGAGTATGACCGGGGAGCTGTTTTTT. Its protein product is CASMRSGSMTGELFF.